One and the same sample provided the 26 T cell receptor beta chains below, sequenced in a study of OX40 agonist ivuxolimab in advanced cancers. Libraries were prepared by immunoSEQ multiplex PCR; TCRdb keeps only in-frame clonotypes and omits some of them. The sample holds tens of thousands of clones; 92% are singletons and the top ten take roughly a third. Specimen: CD4+ or CD8+ T cells sorted from blood, collected in a trial of the OX40 agonist ivuxolimab. The source of these receptors is an adult with an advanced solid tumor such as melanoma, head and neck, liver or kidney cancer.

The rearrangement uses TRBV4-1 and TRBJ2-7, with 7 nucleotides matching TRBD1. The trim removed 4 bases at V and 4 bases at J, leaving 10 bases unmatched. CDR1 is MGHRA, CDR2 YSYEKL, per germline. The CDR3 length is 15 residues. CDR3 protein: CASSPHQGQMYEQYF. For the CDR3, the DNA is TGCGCCAGCAGCCCCCATCAGGGACAGATGTACGAGCAGTACTTC.

This chain connects TRBV7-9 to TRBJ1-5; D is unresolved. With 1 base removed from V and 3 bases from J, the gap between germline ends came to 7 bases. Germline CDR1 SEHNR, CDR2 FQNEAQ (reference sequence). This CDR3 region has 14 residues. CDR3 in amino acids: CASSLDSNNQPQHF. The CDR3 DNA sequence: TGTGCCAGCAGCTTAGACAGTAACAATCAGCCCCAGCATTTT.

This chain links TRBV28 with TRBJ1-4; D is uncertain. The germline V and J ends were trimmed by 3 bases and 5 bases, with 13 bases remaining between them. The germline CDR1 and CDR2 sequences are MDHEN and SYDVKM. The CDR3 is 15 amino acids. The CDR3 region is CASSLGPRLNEKLFF. CDR3 in DNA: TGTGCCAGCAGTTTGGGCCCCAGGCTAAATGAAAAACTGTTTTTT.

The count of this clone is one. The chain recombines TRBV7-9 with TRBJ2-3; unclear D gene. Germline-derived CDR1 and CDR2 are SEHNR and FQNEAQ (reference sequence). V dropped 2 bases and J dropped 2 bases, with 5 bases sitting between them. The CDR3 sequence is 13 residues long. CDR3 loop: CASSLHFTDTQYF. The CDR3 DNA follows: TGTGCCAGCAGCTTACACTTCACAGATACGCAGTATTTT.

This clone was counted only a few times. This chain links TRBV5-1 with TRBJ2-2; D ambiguous. The length of the CDR3 is 12 residues. Trimming removed 6 bases from V and 6 bases from J, with 9 bases in between. Germline-derived CDR1 and CDR2 are SGHRS and YFSETQ. The CDR3 here is CASNRVPGELFF. As DNA, the CDR3 is TGCGCCAGCAATCGTGTACCCGGGGAGCTGTTTTTT. Full variable domain (remainder filled in from reference TRBV5-1 and TRBJ2-2): KAGVTQTPRYLIKTRGQQVTLSCSPISGHRSVSWYQQTPGQGLQFLFEYFSETQRNKGNFPGRFSGRQFSNSRSEMNVSTLELGDSALYLCASNRVPGELFFGEGSRLTVL.

The V call is TRBV6-5, the J call TRBJ1-2; D is unclear. V shed 1 base and J shed 8 bases, with 11 bases lying between them. CDR1 is MNHEY and CDR2 is SVGAGI in the germline V gene. The CDR3 totals 13 residues. CDR3 loop: CASSYLGSRGYTF. CDR3 sequence (DNA): TGTGCCAGCAGTTACTTGGGGTCAAGAGGCTACACCTTC.

The rearrangement uses TRBV7-6 and TRBJ1-1; D is uncertain. V was clipped by 1 base and J by 0 bases, with 12 bases between them. CDR3 length equals 16 residues. Germline CDR1 and CDR2: SGHVS and FNYEAQ. In DNA, the CDR3 is TGTGCCAGCAGCTTAGAGCCAGTTGGGATGAACACTGAAGCTTTCTTT. Its translation: CASSLEPVGMNTEAFF. Filled out from reference TRBV7-6 and TRBJ1-1, the complete variable domain reads GAGVSQSPRYKVTKRGQDVALRCDPISGHVSLYWYRQALGQGPEFLTYFNYEAQQDKSGLPNDRFSAERPEGSISTLTIQRTEQRDSAMYRCASSLEPVGMNTEAFFGQGTRLTVV.

The chain links TRBV4-3 to TRBJ2-7; 7 bases line up with TRBD2. There are 16 residues in the CDR3. V lost 3 bases to trimming and J lost 5 bases; unmatched junction nucleotides: 13. From germline, CDR1 is LGHNA and CDR2 YSLEER. The CDR3: CASSQDTSVTGDEQYF. CDR3 DNA: TGCGCCAGCAGCCAGGATACTAGCGTAACGGGCGACGAGCAGTACTTC.

The V gene is TRBV9, the J gene TRBJ2-1; 11 nucleotides line up with TRBD2. Losses at the gene ends were 4 bases for V and 4 bases for J; bases not matched to a gene: 4. Germline V gene data show CDR1 as SGDLS and CDR2 as YYNGEE. The CDR3 has 15 residues. CDR3 DNA: TGTGCCAGCAGCTTAGGGACTAGCGGATACAATGAGCAGTTCTTC. Amino acids: CASSLGTSGYNEQFF.

Here the CDR3 reads CASSGGQGPMSYTF. The DNA of the CDR3 is TGTGCCAGCAGCGGGGGGCAGGGGCCTATGAGCTACACCTTC. This chain uses TRBV7-6 with TRBJ1-2, with TRBD1 as a possible D gene (6 bases). The CDR3 is 14 amino acids. Between the trimmed V and J ends, which lost 5 bases and 9 bases, there was a span of 19 bases. Looked up from germline, CDR1 is SGHVS and CDR2 is FNYEAQ.

The chain combines TRBV28 with TRBJ2-4; D is perhaps TRBD2 (6 bases). The CDR3 has 13 amino acids. Germline lookup yields CDR1 MDHEN and CDR2 SYDVKM. V lost 6 bases to trimming and J lost 8 bases, with 14 bases between them. This CDR3 reads CASRVIGEDIQYF. The CDR3, as DNA: TGTGCCAGCAGAGTCATAGGGGAGGACATTCAGTACTTC.

The rearrangement joins TRBV28 to TRBJ2-1; 11 bases are a match to TRBD1. The trim removed 6 bases at V and 9 bases at J, leaving 13 bases unmatched. Germline V gene sequence: CDR1 MDHEN, CDR2 SYDVKM. This CDR3 has 16 residues. CDR3 in DNA: TGTGCCAGCAGCTCAACTACCGGGACAGGGGGAGGTGAGCAGTTCTTC. It codes for CASSSTTGTGGGEQFF.

This clone has just one count. The genes are TRBV27 and TRBJ2-3; D may be TRBD2 (5 bases). The V and J ends lost 6 bases and 3 bases respectively, with 16 bases between them. Per germline, CDR1 MNHEY and CDR2 SMNVEV (reference sequence). The CDR3 is 15 residues long. CDR3 DNA sequence: TGTGCCAGCAGCTCTCTGGGGAGTAGGACAGATACGCAGTATTTT. The encoded protein is CASSSLGSRTDTQYF.

The V call is TRBV28, the J call TRBJ2-6; no reliable D call. Trimming cost V 4 bases and J 4 bases, with 8 bases left between them. The CDR3 length is 14 residues. Germline CDR1 and CDR2: MDHEN and SYDVKM. DNA for the CDR3: TGTGCCAGCAGTTATAGTGGAGGGGCCAACGTCCTGACTTTC. It is translated as CASSYSGGANVLTF.

J is TRBJ2-7 and V is TRBV5-1; 11 bases match TRBD2. The CDR3 sequence is 15 residues long. CDR1 SGHRS and CDR2 YFSETQ come from the germline V gene. Trimming removed 1 base from V and 1 base from J; junction bases left unmatched: 1. Here the CDR3 reads CASSLTSGSSYEQYF. As DNA, the CDR3 is TGCGCCAGCAGCTTGACTAGCGGGAGTTCCTACGAGCAGTACTTC.

V usage is TRBV6-5 and J usage is TRBJ2-1; D remains unclear. CDR3 length: 11 residues. The germline V gene encodes CDR1 MNHEY and CDR2 SVGAGI. The V gene lost 10 bases and the J gene lost 3 bases, with 7 bases spanning the gap. CDR3 protein: CATADYNEQFF. The CDR3 DNA reads as TGTGCCACCGCCGACTACAATGAGCAGTTCTTC.

V usage is TRBV27 and J usage is TRBJ2-5; no firm D call. This CDR3 is built from 13 residues. V shed 2 bases and J shed 5 bases, with 9 bases lying between them. CDR1 and CDR2 (germline): MNHEY, SMNVEV (reference sequence). CDR3: CASSLHGPETQYF. The CDR3 region has the DNA TGTGCCAGCAGTTTACACGGGCCTGAGACCCAGTACTTC.

The chain employs TRBV6-5 and TRBJ2-4; a possible D gene is TRBD1 (5 bases). The CDR3 totals 16 residues. Per the germline V gene, CDR1 is MNHEY and CDR2 is SVGAGI. Deletions cut 3 bases from V and 1 base from J, with 13 bases between. CDR3 sequence reads: CASSYFWGSAKNIQYF. CDR3 DNA sequence: TGTGCCAGCAGTTATTTTTGGGGCTCGGCCAAAAACATTCAGTACTTC.

This chain uses TRBV9 with TRBJ2-2; 10 bases agree with TRBD2. V dropped 3 bases and J dropped 0; count of bases not matched to a gene: 5. CDR1 SGDLS and CDR2 YYNGEE come from the germline V gene. The CDR3 runs to 17 residues. The CDR3 sequence: CASSGRGTSANTGELFF. CDR3 coding DNA: TGTGCCAGCAGCGGGCGGGGGACTAGCGCGAACACCGGGGAGCTGTTTTTT.

The gene calls are TRBV4-3 and TRBJ2-7, with D maybe TRBD1 (6 bases). V was shortened by 3 bases and J by 4 bases, with 10 bases between the two germline ends. This CDR3 is 13 amino acids long. CDR1 is LGHNA, CDR2 YSLEER, per germline. The CDR3 loop is CASSQYRAYEQYF. The CDR3 DNA sequence: TGCGCCAGCAGCCAGTACAGGGCTTACGAGCAGTACTTC.

This chain links TRBV16 with TRBJ1-1, with a weak D call TRBD1 (6 bases). The ends were cut back, 2 bases at V and 1 base at J, with 14 bases in the middle. The CDR3 loop spans 16 amino acids. Germline V lookup: CDR1 KGHSY, CDR2 FQNENV. CDR3 in amino acids: CASSQGRGSGNTEAFF. The DNA for the CDR3 is TGTGCCAGCAGCCAAGGAAGGGGGTCAGGGAACACTGAAGCTTTCTTT. The variable domain in full, completed from reference TRBV16 and TRBJ1-1, reads GEEVAQTPKHLVRGEGQKAKLYCAPIKGHSYVFWYQQVLKNEFKFLISFQNENVFDETGMPKERFSAKCLPNSPCSLEIQATKLEDSAVYFCASSQGRGSGNTEAFFGQGTRLTVV.

V is TRBV28 and J is TRBJ2-3; possibly TRBD1 for D (5 bases). The CDR3 extends over 16 amino acids. V lost 2 bases, J lost 0 bases, and 12 bases lay in between. Germline CDR1 is MDHEN and CDR2 is SYDVKM. DNA of the CDR3: TGTGCCAGCAGTTTAGTAGGGGCATCAAGCACAGATACGCAGTATTTT. Protein: CASSLVGASSTDTQYF.

This clone was seen a single time. V is TRBV27 and J is TRBJ2-2, with a weak D call TRBD2 (5 bases). The V end was cut by 3 bases, the J end by 6 bases, with 17 bases between. The CDR3 has 16 residues. Looked up from germline, CDR1 is MNHEY and CDR2 is SMNVEV (reference sequence). In nucleotides, the CDR3 is TGTGCCAGCAGTTTTCCGGCAGAGGGTAAACCCGGGGAGCTGTTTTTT. Translating it yields CASSFPAEGKPGELFF.

The V call is TRBV29-1, the J call TRBJ2-2; D tentatively reads TRBD1 or TRBD2 (5 bases each). V was trimmed by 3 bases and J by 1 base, leaving 12 bases between them. CDR1 and CDR2 (germline): SQVTM, ANQGSEA. The CDR3 is 15 residues long. The chain's CDR3 is CSVDPGTKNTGELFF. DNA of the CDR3: TGCAGCGTTGATCCAGGGACGAAGAACACCGGGGAGCTGTTTTTT.

The gene calls are TRBV19 and TRBJ2-5; 8 bases align to TRBD1. The better agreement between TRBJ2-7 and the DNA end casts doubt on the J call. The CDR3 runs to 15 residues. Germline values: CDR1 LNHDA, CDR2 SQIVND (reference sequence). The DNA of the CDR3 is TGTGCCTGTGGACAGGGCCAAACCCCATCCTACGAGCAGTACTTC. Translating it yields CACGQGQTPSYEQYF.

The chain joins TRBV9 to TRBJ2-1; TRBD1 agrees at 7 bases. The ends lost 1 base at V and 5 bases at J; junction bases unmatched: 6. The CDR3 has 15 amino acids. The germline V gene encodes CDR1 SGDLS and CDR2 YYNGEE. CDR3 nucleotide sequence: TGTGCCAGCAGCGTAAGGGGGCAGAGAGACAATGAGCAGTTCTTC. As protein: CASSVRGQRDNEQFF.